Included here is one T cell receptor (beta chain) sequence, with context. Its antigen is unknown. Sample barcodes and UMIs were carried by the TCR alpha and TCR beta cDNA libraries that 5'RACE generated with constant-segment primers. Each CDR3 protein gets one entry after TCRdb re-called the 5' RACE reads with MiXCR. The table records 500,000 to 550,000 distinct CDR3 sequences, just over 20% of them present only once. Trimming pared 0 bases from V and 4 bases from J, leaving 18 bases between. The CDR3 spans 17 residues. Germline V CDR1 and CDR2: LGHNA, YSLEER. These data are taken from a study of T-cell memory formation after mild COVID-19. Study-wide results and caveats: The main location of contracting CD4+ clones was CM and EM, and that of contracting CD8+ clones was EMRA. A subset of responding clones appeared in pre-infection memory, suggesting cross-reactive memory joined. Contracting clones, day 15 to 85, had balanced CD4/CD8, and later expanders favored CD4+.

Material: PBMCs or a T cell subset sorted from them (not recorded which). The rearrangement links TRBV4-3 to TRBJ2-5; either TRBD1 or TRBD2 may fit D (5 bases each). This receptor was identified in an adult woman who had mild COVID-19 (a few samples of this study predate the infection). Cell type and time point are not known. CDR3 sequence reads: CASSQDSKGTPPETQYF. The CDR3 region has the DNA TGCGCCAGCAGCCAAGACTCCAAGGGGACCCCCCCAGAGACCCAGTACTTC.